This T cell receptor (beta chain) came from a study of radiation and T cells in renal cell carcinoma. TCRdb's table, derived via immunoSEQ multiplex PCR, lists solely in-frame clones and lacks some. Among approximately 150,000 clones listed, about 85% were seen once. The V gene lost 5 bases and the J gene lost 0 bases, with 17 bases spanning the gap. Germline CDR1 is SGHAT and CDR2 is FQNNGV. This CDR3 region has 17 residues. Described time point: baseline pretreatment blood. Described treatment: 15 Gy SBRT to primary tumor, nephrectomy 4 weeks later. This clone came up once. The chain uses TRBV11-2 and TRBJ1-3, with unresolved D. Sequenced material: blood, taken from a patient whose treatment included radiotherapy and nephrectomy. The sequence came from a woman between 65 and 79 years old with renal cell carcinoma. Here the CDR3 DNA reads TGTGCCAGCAGCCCGCGACTCAATCCCCACTCTGGAAACACCATATATTTT. Amino acid sequence: CASSPRLNPHSGNTIYF.